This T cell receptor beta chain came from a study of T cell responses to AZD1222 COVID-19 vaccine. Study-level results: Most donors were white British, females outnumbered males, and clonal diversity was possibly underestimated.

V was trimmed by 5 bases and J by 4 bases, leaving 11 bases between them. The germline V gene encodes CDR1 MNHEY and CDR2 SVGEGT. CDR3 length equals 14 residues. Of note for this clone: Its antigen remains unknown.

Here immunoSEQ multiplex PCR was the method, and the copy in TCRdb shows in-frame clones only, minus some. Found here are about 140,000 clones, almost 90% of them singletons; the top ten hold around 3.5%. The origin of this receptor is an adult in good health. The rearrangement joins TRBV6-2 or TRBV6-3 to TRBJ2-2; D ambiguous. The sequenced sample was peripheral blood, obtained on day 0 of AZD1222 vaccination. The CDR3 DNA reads TGTGCCAGCAGTGTTCTAGGGCTCACCGGGGAGCTGTTTTTT. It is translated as CASSVLGLTGELFF.